Shown below are 22 T cell receptor beta chains from a single sample sequenced in a study of CD4 T cells in relation to SARS-CoV-2 and coronaviruses. Unexposed donor CD4+ T cells date from about 2010-2018, before the COVID-19 pandemic. Generated by immunoSEQ multiplex PCR, the TCRdb table keeps only in-frame clones and is missing some. The profile covers approximately 64,000 clones, with less than 95% appearing a single time and over 0.11% taken by the ten largest. Sequencing was performed on naive CD4+ T cells from PBMCs. The subset: naive CD4+ T cells isolated by negative enrichment. The receptors were gathered from a human donor in good health.

The chain carries TRBV28 and TRBJ2-4; D may be TRBD2 (5 bases). Germline loops: CDR1 MDHEN, CDR2 SYDVKM. Trimming took off 5 bases at V and 8 bases at J, with 13 bases between the two ends. The CDR3 spans 13 residues. The CDR3 DNA reads as TGTGCCAGCAGTAGGATTGCGGGTCACATTCAGTACTTC. This codes for CASSRIAGHIQYF. Looking up the rest from reference TRBV28 and TRBJ2-4 gives the full variable domain: DVKVTQSSRYLVKRTGEKVFLECVQDMDHENMFWYRQDPGLGLRLIYFSYDVKMKEKGDIPEGYSVSREKKERFSLILESASTNQTSMYLCASSRIAGHIQYFGAGTRLSVL.

The V call is TRBV5-1, the J call TRBJ2-3; the D gene is possibly TRBD2 (5 bases). The CDR3 covers 12 residues. Germline V gene lookup returns CDR1 SGHRS and CDR2 YFSETQ. Trimming shortened V by 5 bases and J by 4 bases, and 8 bases separated the two germline ends. DNA of the CDR3: TGCGCCAGCAGGGGAGAGGCAGATACGCAGTATTTT. It is translated as CASRGEADTQYF.

This clone was counted a single time. V and J are TRBV5-5 and TRBJ1-4; D uncertain. The V end was cut by 2 bases, the J end by 3 bases, with 14 bases between. Germline CDR1 is SGHKS and CDR2 is YYEKEE (reference sequence). This CDR3 contains 16 residues. The CDR3 coding sequence is TGTGCCAGCAGCTTCGGGTCCACCGTCCCTAATGAAAAACTGTTTTTT. This gives the protein CASSFGSTVPNEKLFF.

The gene calls are TRBV7-2 and TRBJ2-5; TRBD2 agrees at 16 bases. The CDR3 runs 19 residues. Germline-derived CDR1 and CDR2 are SGHTA and FQGNSA. V was clipped by 5 bases and J by 6 bases; unmatched bases: 15. The CDR3 reads CASSREGLAGGPMSQTQYF. The CDR3 DNA sequence: TGTGCCAGCAGCCGCGAGGGACTAGCGGGAGGGCCTATGTCGCAGACCCAGTACTTC.

The CDR3 sequence is CASSLDRAGNTIYF. CDR3 nucleotides: TGTGCCAGCAGTTTAGACAGGGCTGGAAACACCATATATTTT. This chain joins TRBV28 and TRBJ1-3; 7 bases map to TRBD1. The V gene end was trimmed by 2 bases and the J gene end by 2 bases; junction bases not matched to a gene: 0. Germline V gene lookup returns CDR1 MDHEN and CDR2 SYDVKM. This CDR3 has 14 amino acids.

The V call is TRBV30, the J call TRBJ2-2, with D possibly being TRBD1 (5 bases). The CDR3 is 13 amino acids. V was cut by 1 base and J by 4 bases, with 7 bases left in between. CDR1 is GTSNPN, CDR2 SVGIG, per germline (reference sequence). CDR3 amino acids: CAWSGQSTGELFF. CDR3 in DNA: TGTGCCTGGAGTGGACAGAGCACCGGGGAGCTGTTTTTT.

This CDR3 reads CASSASGTHYNEQFF. CDR3 nucleotides: TGTGCCAGCAGCGCCAGCGGGACCCACTACAATGAGCAGTTCTTC. The chain recombines TRBV7-9 with TRBJ2-1; 7 positions match TRBD2. J was trimmed by 3 bases and V by 5 bases; bases with no gene match: 7. Germline-derived CDR1 and CDR2 are SEHNR and FQNEAQ (reference sequence). The CDR3 extends over 15 amino acids.

This chain links TRBV5-1 with TRBJ2-7; D may match TRBD1 or TRBD2 (5 bases each). CDR1 and CDR2 from the germline V gene are SGHRS and YFSETQ. Trimming took off 2 bases at V and 5 bases at J, with 17 bases between the two ends. The CDR3 has 15 amino acids. The CDR3 region is CASSFVGANPNEQYF. In nucleotides, the CDR3 is TGCGCCAGCAGCTTTGTCGGGGCAAACCCCAACGAGCAGTACTTC.

The rearrangement links TRBV28 to TRBJ2-7, with 8 bases fitting TRBD1. The CDR3 length is 13 residues. The trim removed 5 bases at V and 3 bases at J, leaving 3 bases unmatched. Germline V CDR1 and CDR2: MDHEN, SYDVKM. Here the CDR3 DNA reads TGTGCCAGCAGTGAGGACAGGGACTACGAGCAGTACTTC. This codes for CASSEDRDYEQYF.

The rearrangement joins TRBV7-2 to TRBJ1-5; TRBD1 agrees at 8 bases. Germline lookup yields CDR1 SGHTA and CDR2 FQGNSA. V lost 3 bases, J lost 6 bases, and 4 bases stayed unmatched. The CDR3 runs 14 residues. The CDR3 DNA follows: TGTGCCAGCAGCTTCGACAGGGGAAGTCAGCCCCAGCATTTT. Encoded protein: CASSFDRGSQPQHF.

CDR3 region: CASSGSSGVLEQYF. The CDR3 bases are TGCGCCAGCAGTGGTTCTAGCGGGGTACTAGAGCAGTACTTC. V and J are TRBV10-2 and TRBJ2-7, with TRBD2 identical over 9 bases. Losses at the gene ends were 4 bases for V and 7 bases for J; bases not matched to a gene: 8. Per the germline V gene, CDR1 is WSHSY and CDR2 is SAAADI. This CDR3 region has 14 residues.

This chain links TRBV4-1 with TRBJ2-1; D gene unclear. The CDR3 consists of 11 residues. Trimming pared 4 bases from V and 9 bases from J, leaving 7 bases between. Germline assignment: CDR1 MGHRA and CDR2 YSYEKL. The CDR3 sequence is CASSRPGEQFF. Written as DNA, the CDR3 is TGCGCCAGCAGCCGGCCCGGTGAGCAGTTCTTC.

This chain links TRBV18 with TRBJ2-3; 8 bases align to TRBD1. J was trimmed by 2 bases and V by 6 bases; bases with no gene match: 7. The CDR3 has 15 amino acids. CDR1 KGHSH and CDR2 LQKENI come from the germline V gene. This CDR3 is CASSPRTGNTDTQYF. CDR3 bases: TGTGCCAGCTCCCCTCGGACAGGGAACACAGATACGCAGTATTTT.

In its sample, this clone was seen once. J is TRBJ2-7 and V is TRBV4-1; TRBD2 matches at 12 bases. This CDR3 comprises 16 residues. CDR1 and CDR2 (germline): MGHRA, YSYEKL. V was pared by 1 base and J by 4 bases, with 5 bases of the junction left unmatched. The CDR3 coding sequence is TGCGCCAGCAGCCAAGGACTAGCGGGAGCCCCATACGAGCAGTACTTC. This translates into CASSQGLAGAPYEQYF.

The rearrangement uses TRBV2 and TRBJ1-2, with 9 bases aligning to TRBD1. V lost 4 bases to trimming and J lost 4 bases; unmatched junction nucleotides: 7. This CDR3 has 15 amino acids. Germline CDR1 is SNHLY and CDR2 is FYNNEI. The CDR3 DNA sequence: TGTGCCAGCAGTGCTGCAACAGGGGGCGTCTATGGCTACACCTTC. Protein product: CASSAATGGVYGYTF.

V usage is TRBV28 and J usage is TRBJ1-2; 8 nucleotides line up with TRBD1. The length of the CDR3 is 15 residues. V lost 2 bases, J lost 8 bases, and 10 bases stayed unmatched. CDR1 is MDHEN, CDR2 SYDVKM, per germline. The CDR3 nucleotides read TGTGCCAGCAGTTTACAACGGACAGGGTGGATCGGCTACACCTTC. It codes for CASSLQRTGWIGYTF.

The chain recombines TRBV29-1 with TRBJ2-1; 8 bases are a match to TRBD1. J was trimmed by 2 bases and V by 5 bases; bases with no gene match: 5. The CDR3 sequence is 14 residues long. The V gene's germline CDR1 is SQVTM and CDR2 ANQGSEA. In DNA form, the CDR3 reads TGCAGCGTTCAGGACAGGGAACCCTACAATGAGCAGTTCTTC. As protein: CSVQDREPYNEQFF.

The gene calls are TRBV12-3 or TRBV12-4 and TRBJ1-5, with D unresolved. The CDR3 sequence is 13 residues long. V dropped 0 bases and J dropped 3 bases, with 3 bases sitting between them. In DNA, the CDR3 is TGTGCCAGCAGTTTAGCCAACAATCAGCCCCAGCATTTT. It is translated as CASSLANNQPQHF.

The rearrangement joins TRBV5-1 to TRBJ2-7; D gene unclear. The CDR3 spans 13 residues. The germline V gene encodes CDR1 SGHRS and CDR2 YFSETQ. Trimming took off 4 bases at V and 6 bases at J, with 14 bases between the two ends. CDR3 sequence reads: CASSTPPKVEQYF. The CDR3 nucleotides read TGCGCCAGCAGCACGCCTCCAAAGGTCGAGCAGTACTTC.

This clone showed up just once. The chain joins TRBV21-1 to TRBJ2-2. TRBV21-1 constitutes a pseudogene. This CDR3 is 16 amino acids long. The CDR3 loop is CASDHLWTPNTGELFF. CDR3 nucleotide sequence: TGTGCCAGTGACCACCTTTGGACCCCGAACACCGGGGAGCTGTTTTTT.

This clone was found a few times. V is TRBV7-9 and J is TRBJ2-1, with D possibly matching TRBD2 (6 bases). V lost 3 bases and J lost 14, with 14 bases in between. Germline V gives CDR1 SEHNR, CDR2 FQNEAQ (reference sequence). The CDR3 runs to 12 residues. The CDR3 DNA reads as TGTGCCAGCAGCTTCTCGGGGGATCGAGAGTTCTTC. Its translation: CASSFSGDREFF.

The chain joins TRBV5-1 to TRBJ2-1, with 8 bases identical to TRBD2. The CDR3 is 15 residues long. Per the germline V gene, CDR1 is SGHRS and CDR2 is YFSETQ. Unmatched junction bases numbered 4, after V lost 1 base and J lost 4 bases. The DNA for the CDR3 is TGCGCCAGCAGCTTGAGCGGGAGATGGTACAATGAGCAGTTCTTC. This codes for CASSLSGRWYNEQFF.